The 26 T cell receptor beta chains below were found in one sample sequenced in a study of shared clonotypes between healthy human individuals. Clones were sequenced by immunoSEQ multiplex PCR, and TCRdb holds only the in-frame ones, with some missing. Of approximately 530,000 clones detected, about 96% appear once; the ten largest clones hold 0.055% to 0.075%. Sequenced input: naive CD4+ T cells sorted from blood. Noted subset: CD45RA+ positively selected. The receptors stem from a woman in her thirties in good health.

The gene calls are TRBV7-2 and TRBJ1-2; D not certain. Germline V CDR1 and CDR2: SGHTA, FQGNSA. CDR3 length: 13 residues. The V gene lost 5 bases and the J gene lost 1 base, with 8 bases spanning the gap. The CDR3, as DNA: TGTGCCAGCAGCCCCGGAGATAACTATGGCTACACCTTC. Translated, it gives CASSPGDNYGYTF. The full variable domain, completed using reference TRBV7-2 and TRBJ1-2, is GAGVSQSPSNKVTEKGKDVELRCDPISGHTALYWYRQSLGQGLEFLIYFQGNSAPDKSGLPSDRFSAERTGGSVSTLTIQRTQQEDSAVYLCASSPGDNYGYTFGSGTRLTVV.

V gene TRBV7-6 combines with J gene TRBJ2-3, with a possible D match to TRBD2 (6 bases). CDR3 length equals 15 residues. CDR1 and CDR2 (germline): SGHVS, FNYEAQ. Trimming took off 1 base at V and 5 bases at J, with 13 bases between the two ends. CDR3 nucleotide sequence: TGTGCCAGCAGCTTAGTTGAACTAGCAAGAGATACGCAGTATTTT. Its translation: CASSLVELARDTQYF.

This rearrangement joins TRBV18 to TRBJ1-3, with D uncertain. Between the trimmed V and J ends, which lost 2 bases and 2 bases, there was a span of 10 bases. The V gene's germline CDR1 is KGHSH and CDR2 LQKENI. The CDR3 runs to 15 residues. The CDR3 DNA follows: TGTGCCAGCTCACCAGTGACCGATCCTGGAAACACCATATATTTT. It codes for CASSPVTDPGNTIYF.

This chain links TRBV30 with TRBJ1-3; D gene unclear. In germline, CDR1 is GTSNPN, CDR2 SVGIG (reference sequence). The CDR3 extends over 13 amino acids. V dropped 0 bases and J dropped 2 bases, with 5 bases sitting between them. CDR3 coding DNA: TGTGCCTGGAGTGTCCAGGCTGGAAACACCATATATTTT. Its protein product is CAWSVQAGNTIYF.

This sequence joins TRBV5-1 and TRBJ2-5, with D uncertain. V shed 6 bases and J shed 1 base, with 16 bases lying between them. The CDR3 extends over 15 amino acids. Germline CDR1 SGHRS, CDR2 YFSETQ. CDR3 DNA: TGCGCCAGCACCCGATACTCCGACCGCCAAGAGACCCAGTACTTC. This encodes CASTRYSDRQETQYF.

The V and J genes are TRBV5-1 and TRBJ2-3; D remains ambiguous. With 3 bases removed from V and 2 bases from J, the gap between germline ends came to 10 bases. The germline CDR1 and CDR2 sequences are SGHRS and YFSETQ. This CDR3 contains 14 residues. The chain's CDR3 is CASSSLASTDTQYF. DNA for the CDR3: TGCGCCAGCAGCTCCTTGGCCTCCACAGATACGCAGTATTTT.

The CDR3 spells CASSTYQPQHF. DNA of the CDR3: TGTGCCAGCAGTACCTATCAGCCCCAGCATTTT. The chain has TRBV28 and TRBJ1-5; D ambiguous. Between the trimmed V and J ends, which lost 5 bases and 5 bases, there was a span of 4 bases. Germline loops: CDR1 MDHEN, CDR2 SYDVKM. The length of the CDR3 is 11 residues.

The chain combines TRBV6-5 with TRBJ2-2, with a possible D match to TRBD1 (6 bases). CDR1 is MNHEY and CDR2 is SVGAGI in the germline V gene. V dropped 0 bases and J dropped 7 bases, with 9 bases sitting between them. This CDR3 region has 14 residues. This CDR3 reads CASSYSEDSGELFF. In DNA form, the CDR3 reads TGTGCCAGCAGTTACTCTGAGGACAGCGGGGAGCTGTTTTTT.

The chain employs TRBV13 and TRBJ1-2; D may be TRBD1 (6 bases). Germline assignment: CDR1 PRHDT and CDR2 FYEKMQ (reference sequence). Trimming removed 5 bases at V and 9 bases at J, with 22 bases between. The CDR3 runs 15 residues. The CDR3 sequence: CASSLRRGPEIRYTF. The CDR3 nucleotides read TGTGCCAGCAGCCTACGACGGGGGCCAGAAATACGCTACACCTTC.

J is TRBJ2-7 and V is TRBV15, with 8 bases identical to TRBD1. Looked up from germline, CDR1 is LNHNV and CDR2 is YYDKDF (reference sequence). After removal of 3 bases from V and 4 bases from J, the junction contained 8 bases not matched to a gene. The CDR3 sequence is 15 residues long. CDR3 coding DNA: TGTGCCACCAGCAGGGAGGACAGGGTTGGATACGAGCAGTACTTC. It is translated as CATSREDRVGYEQYF.

In its sample, this clone was seen once. The chain uses TRBV7-7 and TRBJ2-6; no firm D call. Deletions cut 5 bases from V and 5 bases from J, with 19 bases between. Germline values: CDR1 SSHAT, CDR2 FNYEAQ (reference sequence). The CDR3 is 17 residues long. CDR3 in amino acids: CASSTETPQSRANVLTF. The CDR3 bases are TGTGCCAGCAGCACAGAAACGCCACAAAGTCGGGCCAACGTCCTGACTTTC.

V and J are TRBV25-1 and TRBJ2-1; D unclear. Trimming removed 2 bases from V and 11 bases from J, with 7 bases in between. This CDR3 is built from 11 residues. Per the germline V gene, CDR1 is MGHDK and CDR2 is SYGVNS. As DNA, the CDR3 is TGTGCCAGCAGTGAAACTTTCAAGCAGTTCTTC. Amino acids: CASSETFKQFF. Full variable domain (remainder filled in from reference TRBV25-1 and TRBJ2-1): EADIYQTPRYLVIGTGKKITLECSQTMGHDKMYWYQQDPGMELHLIHYSYGVNSTEKGDLSSESTVSRIRTEHFPLTLESARPSHTSQYLCASSETFKQFFGPGTRLTVL.

The chain joins TRBV18 to TRBJ2-7; 7 positions match TRBD2. Germline loops: CDR1 KGHSH, CDR2 LQKENI. The CDR3 contains 15 residues. The V gene end was trimmed by 2 bases and the J gene end by 0 bases; junction bases not matched to a gene: 4. Here the CDR3 DNA reads TGTGCCAGCTCACCAGCTAGCGGAGGCTCCTACGAGCAGTACTTC. This codes for CASSPASGGSYEQYF.

V gene TRBV5-6 combines with J gene TRBJ1-1; D might be TRBD1 (5 bases). The CDR3 runs 14 residues. Between the trimmed V and J ends, which lost 0 bases and 4 bases, there was a span of 10 bases. In germline, CDR1 is SGHDT, CDR2 YYEEEE. The CDR3 DNA sequence: TGTGCCAGCAGCTTGGTCGCCAGGGTCACTGAAGCTTTCTTT. This translates into CASSLVARVTEAFF.

This chain uses TRBV4-1 with TRBJ2-1; 8 nucleotides line up with TRBD2. The V gene's germline CDR1 is MGHRA and CDR2 YSYEKL. CDR3 length: 17 residues. V lost 1 base to trimming and J lost 0 bases; unmatched junction nucleotides: 5. CDR3 DNA sequence: TGCGCCAGCAGCCAAGGCGTTGGGACTAGCTCCTACAATGAGCAGTTCTTC. This sequence encodes CASSQGVGTSSYNEQFF.

The V gene is TRBV5-1, the J gene TRBJ1-2; possible D gene TRBD1, 5 bases. Germline CDR1 reads SGHRS; CDR2 reads YFSETQ. This CDR3 spans 13 amino acids. The germline V and J ends were trimmed by 0 bases and 6 bases, with 9 bases remaining between them. The CDR3: CASSLVPGNGYTF. In DNA, the CDR3 is TGCGCCAGCAGCTTGGTGCCAGGGAATGGCTACACCTTC.

This chain uses TRBV28 with TRBJ2-1; tentatively, D is TRBD1 (6 bases). The CDR3 runs to 16 residues. Germline assignment: CDR1 MDHEN and CDR2 SYDVKM. Trimming removed 4 bases from V and 1 base from J, with 14 bases in between. CDR3 protein: CASSWAGVGSYNEQFF. CDR3 bases: TGTGCCAGCAGTTGGGCAGGGGTTGGATCCTACAATGAGCAGTTCTTC.

The chain couples TRBV19 to TRBJ2-7, with D perhaps matching TRBD2 (6 bases). The CDR3 covers 12 residues. Germline CDR1 is LNHDA and CDR2 is SQIVND (reference sequence). Trimming pared 4 bases from V and 4 bases from J, leaving 8 bases between. CDR3 in amino acids: CASSSRGYEQYF. The CDR3 bases are TGTGCCAGTAGTAGCCGGGGGTACGAGCAGTACTTC.

The chain combines TRBV11-2 with TRBJ2-7, with D possibly called TRBD1 or TRBD2 (5 bases each). The V end lost 7 bases, the J end lost 3 bases, and 16 bases lay between the germline ends. The CDR3 contains 14 residues. Germline V gives CDR1 SGHAT, CDR2 FQNNGV. The DNA of the CDR3 is TGTGCCAGCAAGGTCAGTGGGGGTAACTACGAGCAGTACTTC. This sequence encodes CASKVSGGNYEQYF.

The chain's CDR3 is CASSVAGQVNTEAFF. CDR3 DNA sequence: TGTGCCAGCAGCGTAGCGGGGCAGGTGAACACTGAAGCTTTCTTT. This chain uses TRBV9 with TRBJ1-1, with TRBD1 as a possible D gene (5 bases). CDR1 SGDLS and CDR2 YYNGEE come from the germline V gene. Trimming took off 0 bases at V and 0 bases at J, with 9 bases between the two ends. This CDR3 is 15 amino acids long.

The chain is built from TRBV2 and TRBJ1-4, with D possibly being TRBD1 (5 bases). The V gene lost 7 bases and the J gene lost 7 bases, with 19 bases spanning the gap. This CDR3 region has 15 residues. CDR1 and CDR2 (germline): SNHLY, FYNNEI. Here the CDR3 reads CASMSEGLGREKLFF. The CDR3 coding sequence is TGTGCCAGCATGTCGGAGGGACTGGGTCGTGAAAAACTGTTTTTT.

The chain couples TRBV28 to TRBJ2-7; tentative D call: TRBD1 (6 bases). The germline V gene has CDR1 MDHEN and CDR2 SYDVKM. The CDR3 is 12 residues long. Trimming stripped 3 bases from V and 4 bases from J, with 7 bases between. CDR3 amino acids: CASSFQGYEQYF. The CDR3 DNA follows: TGTGCCAGCAGTTTCCAGGGGTACGAGCAGTACTTC. Drawing the rest from reference TRBV28 and TRBJ2-7, the complete variable domain is DVKVTQSSRYLVKRTGEKVFLECVQDMDHENMFWYRQDPGLGLRLIYFSYDVKMKEKGDIPEGYSVSREKKERFSLILESASTNQTSMYLCASSFQGYEQYFGPGTRLTVT.

J is TRBJ2-1 and V is TRBV9, with 10 positions matching TRBD2. The CDR3 sequence is 16 residues long. Germline-derived CDR1 and CDR2 are SGDLS and YYNGEE. V shed 4 bases, J shed 0 bases, and the junction held 4 bases outside the gene matches. CDR3 DNA sequence: TGTGCCAGCAGCATTGGGACTAGCGCCTCCTACAATGAGCAGTTCTTC. It codes for CASSIGTSASYNEQFF.

This clone was counted a single time. This chain connects TRBV27 to TRBJ2-5, with D maybe TRBD1 (6 bases). The V end lost 5 bases, the J end lost 3 bases, and 16 bases lay between the germline ends. This CDR3 has 15 amino acids. The germline CDR1 and CDR2 sequences are MNHEY and SMNVEV (reference sequence). For the CDR3, the DNA is TGTGCCAGCAGTCCCCCTGGGGCAGGGGAAGAGACCCAGTACTTC. Protein sequence: CASSPPGAGEETQYF.

The gene calls are TRBV2 and TRBJ2-7; 7 bases align to TRBD1. This CDR3 is 13 amino acids long. The germline gives CDR1 SNHLY, CDR2 FYNNEI. The V segment lost 6 bases and the J segment 0 bases; nucleotides outside the gene matches: 2. Written as DNA, the CDR3 is TGTGCCAGCAGCAGACAGGGCTCCTACGAGCAGTACTTC. Its translation: CASSRQGSYEQYF. Complete variable domain (other parts from reference TRBV2 and TRBJ2-7): EPEVTQTPSHQVTQMGQEVILRCVPISNHLYFYWYRQILGQKVEFLVSFYNNEISEKSEIFDDQFSVERPDGSNFTLKIRSTKLEDSAMYFCASSRQGSYEQYFGPGTRLTVT.

The rearrangement joins TRBV5-4 to TRBJ2-7, with D hard to call. The CDR3 is made up of 13 amino acids. The V end lost 3 bases, the J end lost 5 bases, and 12 bases lay between the germline ends. Germline V gene sequence: CDR1 SGHNT, CDR2 YYREEE (reference sequence). For the CDR3, the DNA is TGTGCCAGCAGCTCAAACTGGGTCCACGAGCAGTACTTC. This sequence encodes CASSSNWVHEQYF.